Following are 10 T cell receptor beta chains from one sample sequenced in a study of OX40 agonist ivuxolimab in advanced cancers. Method: immunoSEQ multiplex PCR; TCRdb's copy keeps in-frame clones and lacks some. This table holds around 77,000 clones, 90% to 95% found once. The specimen comprised CD4+ or CD8+ T cells sorted from blood, sampled in a trial of the OX40 agonist ivuxolimab. These receptors came from an adult with an advanced solid tumor such as melanoma, head and neck, liver or kidney cancer.

This clone has a handful of counts. The CDR3 region has the DNA TGTGCCAGCTCGCTTTTGGGACTAGCGGGAGTTTCTGGTAACTCCGAGCAGTACTTC. Translated, it gives CASSLLGLAGVSGNSEQYF. The chain has TRBV18 and TRBJ2-7; TRBD2 matches 14 bases. J lost 6 bases, V lost 6 bases, and 19 bases had no gene match. There are 19 residues in the CDR3. Germline lookup yields CDR1 KGHSH and CDR2 LQKENI.

This sequence joins TRBV2 and TRBJ1-4; D uncertain. CDR3 length: 12 amino acids. The germline CDR1 and CDR2 sequences are SNHLY and FYNNEI. V was cut by 2 bases and J by 5 bases, with 3 bases left in between. In DNA, the CDR3 is TGTGCCAGCAGTGAAATAAATGAAAAACTGTTTTTT. It codes for CASSEINEKLFF.

This chain connects TRBV4-1 to TRBJ2-7; D gene unclear. CDR1 and CDR2 from the germline V gene are MGHRA and YSYEKL. V was trimmed by 4 bases and J by 5 bases, leaving 18 bases between them. The CDR3 spans 15 residues. The CDR3 sequence: CASSPTQTRHDEQYF. DNA for the CDR3: TGCGCCAGCAGCCCAACTCAGACGCGTCACGACGAGCAGTACTTC.

The chain combines TRBV10-3 with TRBJ2-1; TRBD1 matches at 9 bases. The CDR3 runs 13 residues. J was trimmed by 5 bases and V by 8 bases; bases with no gene match: 4. Looked up from germline, CDR1 is ENHRY and CDR2 is SYGVKD. CDR3 loop: CAILGQGNNEQFF. CDR3 DNA sequence: TGTGCCATCTTGGGACAGGGCAACAATGAGCAGTTCTTC.

The rearrangement links TRBV4-3 to TRBJ2-4; no definite D call. Germline CDR1 and CDR2: LGHNA and YSLEER. This CDR3 has 13 residues. The germline V and J ends were trimmed by 0 bases and 14 bases, with 14 bases remaining between them. The CDR3 spells CASSQEPGQAKYF. DNA of the CDR3: TGCGCCAGCAGCCAAGAACCAGGTCAGGCTAAGTACTTC.

The rearrangement links TRBV29-1 to TRBJ2-6; no clear D. Germline V lookup: CDR1 SQVTM, CDR2 ANQGSEA. CDR3 length: 13 amino acids. The V gene lost 5 bases and the J gene lost 3 bases, with 8 bases spanning the gap. CDR3 in DNA: TGCAGCGTTATAAGTTATGGGGCCAACGTCCTGACTTTC. Translating it yields CSVISYGANVLTF.

V usage is TRBV5-5 and J usage is TRBJ2-5, with a possible D match to TRBD1 (6 bases). The germline CDR1 and CDR2 sequences are SGHKS and YYEKEE (reference sequence). CDR3 length: 16 residues. Trimming stripped 4 bases from V and 1 base from J, with 17 bases between. The CDR3 DNA follows: TGTGCCAGCAGCCAAACCCCACAGGGACCCCAAGAGACCCAGTACTTC. Its protein product is CASSQTPQGPQETQYF.

In nucleotides, the CDR3 is TGTGCCAGCAGTTTAAGGGGCGACTGGGGCACCGGGGAGCTGTTTTTT. Amino acid sequence: CASSLRGDWGTGELFF. The chain uses TRBV27 and TRBJ2-2; possibly TRBD1 for D (5 bases). Per the germline V gene, CDR1 is MNHEY and CDR2 is SMNVEV (reference sequence). This CDR3 region has 16 residues. V was cut by 2 bases and J by 4 bases, with 14 bases left in between.

This rearrangement joins TRBV18 to TRBJ2-5, with 11 bases fitting TRBD2. The CDR3 is 15 residues long. J lost 4 bases, V lost 6 bases, and 7 bases had no gene match. Germline V gene data show CDR1 as KGHSH and CDR2 as LQKENI. The CDR3 region has the DNA TGTGCCAGCTCTCATAGCGGGAGGGCCGGAGAGACCCAGTACTTC. It translates to CASSHSGRAGETQYF.

The CDR3 reads CASSESDRGLNTLHF. The CDR3 DNA sequence: TGTGCCAGCAGTGAATCGGACAGGGGGCTCAACACCCTCCACTTT. The V call is TRBV25-1, the J call TRBJ1-6; 11 positions match TRBD1. CDR1 is MGHDK and CDR2 is SYGVNS in the germline V gene. With V trimmed by 1 base and J by 14 bases, 7 bases remained unmatched. The CDR3 length is 15 residues. The whole variable domain, filled in from reference TRBV25-1 and TRBJ1-6, reads EADIYQTPRYLVIGTGKKITLECSQTMGHDKMYWYQQDPGMELHLIHYSYGVNSTEKGDLSSESTVSRIRTEHFPLTLESARPSHTSQYLCASSESDRGLNTLHFGNGTRLTVT.